These T cell receptor beta chains were read from a single sample in a study of post-analysis software for immune sequencing data. TCRdb analysed the PCR reads with MiXCR anew, one entry per CDR3 protein. The data contain fewer than 700,000 distinct CDR3 sequences, 44% of them singletons. Sequenced input: blood. These receptors were collected from a girl aged 10 to 17 with multiple sclerosis. Both conserved end residues are part of each CDR3. The D gene is left open where the match is weak. The size of a clone is reported for some rows only, either as once, few or many, or as a class for expanded clones.

clone_size	v_call	d_call	j_call	cdr3_nt	cdr3_aa
.	TRBV12-3/TRBV12-4	TRBD1	TRBJ1-2	TGTGCCAGCACCAGAGGGGGCGCCCGGAACTATGGCTACACCTTC	CASTRGGARNYGYTF
.	TRBV20-1	.	TRBJ2-7	TGCAGTGCAGTGGACGTGGGCTACGAGCAGTACTTC	CSAVDVGYEQYF
few	TRBV9	.	TRBJ1-1	TGTGCCAGCAGCGTAGCCGGGAACACTGAAGCTTTCTTT	CASSVAGNTEAFF
.	TRBV7-9	.	TRBJ2-1	TGTGCCAGCAGCTCGGACTTCATCGACTACAATGAGCAGTTCTTC	CASSSDFIDYNEQFF
.	TRBV5-1	TRBD1	TRBJ2-7	TGCGCCAGCAGCTTGGTCGACGCCGGGACAGGCTACGAGCAGTACTTC	CASSLVDAGTGYEQYF
few	TRBV12-3/TRBV12-4	TRBD2	TRBJ2-1	TGTGCCAGCAGTTTAGTCCTGGGGACTAGCGCGAGCTCCTACAATGAGCAGTTCTTC	CASSLVLGTSASSYNEQFF
many	TRBV20-1	TRBD2	TRBJ2-1	TGCAGTGCTAGGCGCGGGAGCAGTGAGCAGTTCTTC	CSARRGSSEQFF
.	TRBV5-1	.	TRBJ2-2	TGCGCCAGCAGCTTGGTGGCAGGGTTTGCCGGGGAGCTGTTTTTT	CASSLVAGFAGELFF
.	TRBV4-1	.	TRBJ1-5	TGCGCCAGCAGCCAGCCCTCGGCCAGCGTCAATCAGCCCCAGCATTTT	CASSQPSASVNQPQHF
few	TRBV5-1	.	TRBJ2-3	TGCGCCAGCAGCTTGGACAGGGTGGGCACAGATACGCAGTATTTT	CASSLDRVGTDTQYF
few	TRBV6-2/TRBV6-3	.	TRBJ2-4	TGTGCCAGCAGTTTCACCAAGGGCATTCAGTACTTC	CASSFTKGIQYF
.	TRBV5-6	.	TRBJ1-4	TGTGCCAGCAGCTTGTGGGGGCCGGGAGGTGAAAAACTGTTTTTT	CASSLWGPGGEKLFF
.	TRBV2	TRBD1	TRBJ1-2	TGTGCCAGCCTGGACAGGGGCAATGGCTACACCTTC	CASLDRGNGYTF
.	TRBV4-2	.	TRBJ1-6	TGTGCCAGCAGCCAAGATCAGAACAGGGCCGGCAATTCACCCCTCCACTTT	CASSQDQNRAGNSPLHF
few	TRBV7-2	TRBD1	TRBJ1-2	TGTGCCAGCAGCTCCCGATCTTCCACAGGGGCCACCTGGTATGGCTACACCTTC	CASSSRSSTGATWYGYTF
few	TRBV24-1	.	TRBJ1-2	TGTGCCACCAGTGATCCGGCAGGTGTTGAGTATGGCTACACCTTC	CATSDPAGVEYGYTF
.	TRBV5-5	.	TRBJ2-2	TGTGCCAGCAGCCTCGACAGGAGCAACACCGGGGAGCTGTTTTTT	CASSLDRSNTGELFF
few	TRBV3-1	TRBD2	TRBJ2-7	TGTGCCAGCAGTTCTAGCGGGAGTGGTTACGAGCAGTACTTC	CASSSSGSGYEQYF
.	TRBV7-3	.	TRBJ1-2	TGTGCCAGCAGCTTCCCAGGGTTTGACTATGGCTACACCTTC	CASSFPGFDYGYTF
.	TRBV7-8	TRBD1	TRBJ2-5	TGTGCCAGCAGCCGAACGGACAGGGGAGAGACCCAGTACTTC	CASSRTDRGETQYF
once	TRBV5-1	.	TRBJ2-6	TGCGCCAGCAGCTTGGTGGTGCGGCATTCTGGGGCCAACGTCCTGACTTTC	CASSLVVRHSGANVLTF
.	TRBV20-1	TRBD1	TRBJ1-2	TGCAGTGCTAGAGCGGCAGGGGGGGGTGGCTACACCTTC	CSARAAGGGGYTF
.	TRBV7-6	.	TRBJ1-1	TGTGCCAGCAGCTTAGGACCCGTGAACACTGAAGCTTTCTTT	CASSLGPVNTEAFF
.	TRBV2	.	TRBJ1-2	TGTGCCAGCAGTGGGACACTTTCTAACTATGGCTACACCTTC	CASSGTLSNYGYTF
.	TRBV4-2	.	TRBJ2-2	TGTGCCAGCAGCCTAAGTGCCGGGGCGCTGAACACCGGGGAGCTGTTTTTT	CASSLSAGALNTGELFF
.	TRBV5-6	.	TRBJ2-3	TGTGCCAGCAGCTTGTTAGGCTTTACTGCGCCTAGCACAGATACGCAGTATTTT	CASSLLGFTAPSTDTQYF
.	TRBV20-1	.	TRBJ1-1	TGCAGTGCCAATTTTAACACTGAAGCTTTCTTT	CSANFNTEAFF
.	TRBV20-1	.	TRBJ2-3	TGCAGTGCTAGAATCCAGCGGGCCACAGATACGCGGTATTTT	CSARIQRATDTRYF
.	TRBV12-3/TRBV12-4	TRBD2	TRBJ2-5	TGTGCCAGCAGCGGGACTAGCTTCTACGGGCAGTACTTC	CASSGTSFYGQYF
.	TRBV20-1	TRBD1	TRBJ2-2	TGCAGTGCGAGACAGGGATCCGGGGAGCTGTTTTTT	CSARQGSGELFF
few	TRBV27	TRBD1	TRBJ2-1	TGTGCCAGCAGTTCGCCTGGGACAGGGACCAATGAGCAGTTCTTC	CASSSPGTGTNEQFF
.	TRBV3-1	.	TRBJ2-5	TGTGCCAGCAGCCACCGAGGGGCTAGCCGACGGGAGCAGTACTTC	CASSHRGASRREQYF
few	TRBV4-1	.	TRBJ2-7	TGCGCCAGCAGTCCGATAGGGGCAGGGTCCGAGCAGTACTTC	CASSPIGAGSEQYF
.	TRBV28	.	TRBJ1-5	TGTGCCAGCAGCTTATCGGACGGACCCAATCAGCCCCAGCATTTT	CASSLSDGPNQPQHF
.	TRBV6-5	TRBD2	TRBJ2-1	TGTGCCAGCAGTTATGAAAGCGGGAGCTCCTACAATGAGCAGTTCTTC	CASSYESGSSYNEQFF
many	TRBV20-1	TRBD2	TRBJ2-7	TGCAGTGCTGACCTCCGGGGGCGGGGGGGCTCCGACGAGCAGTACTTC	CSADLRGRGGSDEQYF
.	TRBV2	.	TRBJ2-3	TGTGCCAGCAGTGAGGTCCTAGCGACCACAGATACGCAGTATTTT	CASSEVLATTDTQYF
.	TRBV4-1	TRBD1	TRBJ1-2	TGCGCCAGCAGCCAACCGGGACAGGTCTACGGCTACACCTTC	CASSQPGQVYGYTF
.	TRBV10-3	.	TRBJ2-7	TGTGCCATCAGTGGGATGGGGCCGTTTGCCGACGAGCAGTACTTC	CAISGMGPFADEQYF
medium-sized	TRBV3-1	.	TRBJ2-7	TGTGCCAGCAGCCAAGATGAGGGGGAGGGCTACGAGCAGTACTTC	CASSQDEGEGYEQYF
once	TRBV6-1	.	TRBJ2-3	TGTGCCAGCAGCCTACAGGCTCGCGATACGCAGTATTTT	CASSLQARDTQYF
few	TRBV12-3/TRBV12-4	.	TRBJ2-1	TGTGCCAGCAGTTTCCTACACGACGCACGGGGGAGTGGCAATGAGCAGTTCTTC	CASSFLHDARGSGNEQFF
.	TRBV3-1	.	TRBJ2-5	TGTGCCAGCAGCCTCGGACTCTCCCTGTACTTC	CASSLGLSLYF
few	TRBV12-3/TRBV12-4	TRBD1	TRBJ2-1	TGTGCCAGCAGTTTAGCCCCCCCGGGACAGGGGATCTGGGATGAGCAGTTCTTC	CASSLAPPGQGIWDEQFF
.	TRBV20-1	.	TRBJ2-3	TGCAGTGCTCCGAGGGGCGGGGTCACAGATTCGCAGTATTTT	CSAPRGGVTDSQYF
few	TRBV20-1	TRBD1	TRBJ1-4	TGCAGTGCAGTACAGGGGGCAGATGAAAAACTGTTTTTT	CSAVQGADEKLFF
.	TRBV5-1	.	TRBJ1-2	TGCGCCAGCAGCTTCTCCTCGGGGAACTATGGCTACACCTTC	CASSFSSGNYGYTF
.	TRBV5-1	.	TRBJ2-3	TGCGCCAGCAGCTCCATGAGCGGGAGCACAGATACGCAGTATTTT	CASSSMSGSTDTQYF
few	TRBV29-1	.	TRBJ1-1	TGCAGCGTACCAACAGTTTACACTGAAGCTTTCTTT	CSVPTVYTEAFF
.	TRBV6-1	.	TRBJ2-7	TGTGCCAGCAGTGATGCTTCCGGGACGGATCCTTACGAGCAGTACTTC	CASSDASGTDPYEQYF
once	TRBV10-2	.	TRBJ2-2	TGCGCCAGCATCGAGGGGACAGAAACCGGGGGGCTGTTTTTT	CASIEGTETGGLFF
.	TRBV7-2	TRBD1	TRBJ1-4	TGTGCCAGCAGCAAACAGGGGAAGATCTCAAGGGAAAAACTGTTTTTT	CASSKQGKISREKLFF
few	TRBV2	TRBD2	TRBJ2-7	TGTGCCAGCAGTGCCTCCGGGACTAGCGGCTACGAGCAGTACTTC	CASSASGTSGYEQYF
.	TRBV20-1	.	TRBJ1-5	TGCAGTGCTTTGGACAGATATGATAGCAATCAGCCCCAGCATTTT	CSALDRYDSNQPQHF
.	TRBV7-9	.	TRBJ1-4	TGTGCCAGCAGCTTAGAGAGAACAAATGAAAAACTGTTTTTT	CASSLERTNEKLFF